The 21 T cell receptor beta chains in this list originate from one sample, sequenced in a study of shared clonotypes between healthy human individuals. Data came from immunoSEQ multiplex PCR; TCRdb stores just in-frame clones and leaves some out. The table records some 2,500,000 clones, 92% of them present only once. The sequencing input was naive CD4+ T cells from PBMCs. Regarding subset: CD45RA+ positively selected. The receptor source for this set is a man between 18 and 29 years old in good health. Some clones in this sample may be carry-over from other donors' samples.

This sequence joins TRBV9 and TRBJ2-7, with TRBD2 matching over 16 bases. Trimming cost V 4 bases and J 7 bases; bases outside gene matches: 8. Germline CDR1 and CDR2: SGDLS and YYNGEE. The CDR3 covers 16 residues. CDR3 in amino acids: CASSSQGLAGGLEQYF. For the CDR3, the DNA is TGTGCCAGCAGCTCCCAGGGACTAGCGGGAGGGCTTGAGCAGTACTTC. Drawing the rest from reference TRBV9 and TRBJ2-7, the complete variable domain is DSGVTQTPKHLITATGQRVTLRCSPRSGDLSVYWYQQSLDQGLQFLIQYYNGEERAKGNILERFSAQQFPDLHSELNLSSLELGDSALYFCASSSQGLAGGLEQYFGPGTRLTVT.

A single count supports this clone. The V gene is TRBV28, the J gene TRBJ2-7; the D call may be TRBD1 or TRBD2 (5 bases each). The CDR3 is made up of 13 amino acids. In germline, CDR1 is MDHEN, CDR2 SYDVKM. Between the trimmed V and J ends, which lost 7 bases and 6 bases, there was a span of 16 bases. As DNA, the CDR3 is TGTGCCAGCACCACCTCCGGGGCGGCCGAGCAGTACTTC. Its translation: CASTTSGAAEQYF.

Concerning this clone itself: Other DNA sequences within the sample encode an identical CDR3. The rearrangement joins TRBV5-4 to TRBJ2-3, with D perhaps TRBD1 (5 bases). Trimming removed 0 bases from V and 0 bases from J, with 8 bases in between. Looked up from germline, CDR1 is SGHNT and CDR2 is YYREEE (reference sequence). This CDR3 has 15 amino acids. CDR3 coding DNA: TGTGCCAGCAGCTTGGGGGGCCCTAGCACAGATACGCAGTATTTT. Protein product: CASSLGGPSTDTQYF.

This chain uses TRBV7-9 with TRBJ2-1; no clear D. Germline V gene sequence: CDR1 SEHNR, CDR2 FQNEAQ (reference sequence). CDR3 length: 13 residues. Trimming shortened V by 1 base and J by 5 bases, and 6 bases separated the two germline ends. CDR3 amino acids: CASSLGPNNEQFF. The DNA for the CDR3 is TGTGCCAGCAGCTTAGGCCCCAACAATGAGCAGTTCTTC.

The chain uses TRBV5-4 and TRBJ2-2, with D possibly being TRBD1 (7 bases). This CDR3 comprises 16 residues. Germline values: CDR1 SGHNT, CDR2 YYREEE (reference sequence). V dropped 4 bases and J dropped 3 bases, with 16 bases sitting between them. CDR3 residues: CASSGAQGRHTGELFF. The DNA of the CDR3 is TGTGCCAGCAGCGGCGCACAGGGGAGGCACACCGGGGAGCTGTTTTTT.

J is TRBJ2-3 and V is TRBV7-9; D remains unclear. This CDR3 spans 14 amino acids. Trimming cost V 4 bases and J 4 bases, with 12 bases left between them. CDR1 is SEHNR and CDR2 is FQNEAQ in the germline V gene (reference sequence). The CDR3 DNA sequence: TGTGCCAGCAGCTATTTCACTGGAGCAGATACGCAGTATTTT. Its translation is CASSYFTGADTQYF.

The chain's CDR3 is CASSVGDRFQETQYF. Here the CDR3 DNA reads TGTGCCAGCAGCGTAGGGGACAGGTTCCAAGAGACCCAGTACTTC. This chain uses TRBV9 with TRBJ2-5; TRBD1 agrees at 8 bases. The germline CDR1 and CDR2 sequences are SGDLS and YYNGEE. V trimming: 0 bases; J trimming: 1 base; junction bases outside the gene matches: 2. The CDR3 has 15 amino acids.

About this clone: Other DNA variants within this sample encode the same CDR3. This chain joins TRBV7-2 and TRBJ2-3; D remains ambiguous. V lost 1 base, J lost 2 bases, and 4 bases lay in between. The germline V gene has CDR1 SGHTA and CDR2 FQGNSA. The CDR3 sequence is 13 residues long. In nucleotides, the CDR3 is TGTGCCAGCAGCTTAGACCCCACAGATACGCAGTATTTT. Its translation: CASSLDPTDTQYF.

This CDR3 is CASNARAMDGGQPQHF. Here the CDR3 DNA reads TGTGCCAGCAACGCCAGAGCCATGGACGGTGGGCAGCCCCAGCATTTT. The V call is TRBV6-6, the J call TRBJ1-5; D ambiguous. Trimming shortened V by 7 bases and J by 7 bases, and 23 bases separated the two germline ends. Germline assignment: CDR1 MNHNY and CDR2 SVGAGI (reference sequence). The CDR3 is 16 amino acids.

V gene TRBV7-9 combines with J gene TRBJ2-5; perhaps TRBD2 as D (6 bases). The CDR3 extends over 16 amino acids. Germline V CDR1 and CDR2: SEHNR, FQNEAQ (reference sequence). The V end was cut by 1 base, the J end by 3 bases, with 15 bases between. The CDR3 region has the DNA TGTGCCAGCAGCTTAGGGCCGGGACTCATAGAAGAGACCCAGTACTTC. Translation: CASSLGPGLIEETQYF.

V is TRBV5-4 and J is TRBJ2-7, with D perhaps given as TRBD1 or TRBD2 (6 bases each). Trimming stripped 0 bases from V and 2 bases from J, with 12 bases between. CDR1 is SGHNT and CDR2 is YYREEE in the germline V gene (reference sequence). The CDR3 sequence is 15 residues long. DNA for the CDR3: TGTGCCAGCAGCTTGGGGGGGGACAAGGCCTACGAGCAGTACTTC. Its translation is CASSLGGDKAYEQYF.

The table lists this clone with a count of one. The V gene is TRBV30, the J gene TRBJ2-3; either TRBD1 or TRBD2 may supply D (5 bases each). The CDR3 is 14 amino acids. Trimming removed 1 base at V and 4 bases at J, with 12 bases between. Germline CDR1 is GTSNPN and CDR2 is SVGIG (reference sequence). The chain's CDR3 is CAWSGDGGADTQYF. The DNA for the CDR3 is TGTGCCTGGAGTGGGGACGGCGGAGCAGATACGCAGTATTTT.

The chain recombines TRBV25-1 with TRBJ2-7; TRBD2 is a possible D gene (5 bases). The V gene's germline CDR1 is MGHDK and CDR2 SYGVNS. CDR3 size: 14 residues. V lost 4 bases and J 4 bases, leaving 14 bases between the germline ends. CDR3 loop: CASSGPGGLYEQYF. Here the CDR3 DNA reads TGTGCCAGCAGTGGACCAGGAGGTCTATACGAGCAGTACTTC.

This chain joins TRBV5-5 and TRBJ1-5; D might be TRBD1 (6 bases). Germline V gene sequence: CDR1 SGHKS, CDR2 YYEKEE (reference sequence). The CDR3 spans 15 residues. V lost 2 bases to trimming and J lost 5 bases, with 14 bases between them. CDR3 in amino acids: CASSFGDTPHQPQHF. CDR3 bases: TGTGCCAGCAGCTTCGGGGACACTCCTCATCAGCCCCAGCATTTT.

CDR3 in DNA: TGTGCCAGCAGCCCCGGGGCTAGCGGGTCGAGCTCCTACAATGAGCAGTTCTTC. This gives the protein CASSPGASGSSSYNEQFF. V is TRBV9 and J is TRBJ2-1; 8 bases map to TRBD2. Germline CDR1 reads SGDLS; CDR2 reads YYNGEE. V dropped 4 bases and J dropped 0; count of bases not matched to a gene: 12. The CDR3 totals 18 residues.

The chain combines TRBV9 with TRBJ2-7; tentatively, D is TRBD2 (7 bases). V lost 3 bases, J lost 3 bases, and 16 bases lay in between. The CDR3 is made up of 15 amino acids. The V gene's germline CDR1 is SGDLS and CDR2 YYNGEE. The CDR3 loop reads CASSEGGQFRYEQYF. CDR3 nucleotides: TGTGCCAGCAGCGAGGGGGGGCAGTTTCGCTACGAGCAGTACTTC.

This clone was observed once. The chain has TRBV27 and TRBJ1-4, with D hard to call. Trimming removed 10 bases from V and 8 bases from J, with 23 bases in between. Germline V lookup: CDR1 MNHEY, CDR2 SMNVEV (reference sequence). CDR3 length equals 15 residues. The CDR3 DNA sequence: TGTGCCACCAGCAAGGGCCATCAGTTTCAGGAAAAACTGTTTTTT. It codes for CATSKGHQFQEKLFF.

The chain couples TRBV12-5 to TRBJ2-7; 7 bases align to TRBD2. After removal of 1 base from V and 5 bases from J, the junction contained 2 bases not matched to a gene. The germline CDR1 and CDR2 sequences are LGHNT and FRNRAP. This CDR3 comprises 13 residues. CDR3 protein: CASGLGGRDEQYF. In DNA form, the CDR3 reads TGTGCTAGTGGTTTGGGGGGGAGGGACGAGCAGTACTTC. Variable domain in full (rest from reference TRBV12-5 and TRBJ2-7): DARVTQTPRHKVTEMGQEVTMRCQPILGHNTVFWYRQTMMQGLELLAYFRNRAPLDDSGMPKDRFSAEMPDATLATLKIQPSEPRDSAVYFCASGLGGRDEQYFGPGTRLTVT.

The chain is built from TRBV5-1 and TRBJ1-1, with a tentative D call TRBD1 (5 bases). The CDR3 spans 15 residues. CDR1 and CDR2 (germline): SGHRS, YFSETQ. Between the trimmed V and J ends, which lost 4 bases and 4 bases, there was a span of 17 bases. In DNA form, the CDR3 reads TGCGCCAGCAGCCCAGTTGGCCCAGGGTCCACTGAAGCTTTCTTT. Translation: CASSPVGPGSTEAFF.

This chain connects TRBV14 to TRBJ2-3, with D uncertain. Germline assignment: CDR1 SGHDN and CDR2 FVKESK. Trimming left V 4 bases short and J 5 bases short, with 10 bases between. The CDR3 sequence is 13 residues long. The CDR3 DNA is TGTGCCAGCAGCCTCATCGGCAAAGATACGCAGTATTTT. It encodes CASSLIGKDTQYF.

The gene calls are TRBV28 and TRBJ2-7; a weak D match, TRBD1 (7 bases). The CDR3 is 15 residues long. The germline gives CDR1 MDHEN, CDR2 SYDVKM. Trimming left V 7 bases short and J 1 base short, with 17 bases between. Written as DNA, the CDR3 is TGTGCCAGCATTTCGGAGGGCAGGGGGTCCTACGAGCAGTACTTC. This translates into CASISEGRGSYEQYF.